This entry lists 14 T cell receptor beta chains sequenced from one sample in a study of T cell repertoires in aging, cancer and after chemotherapy. A mixed TRB-A/B primer pool amplified rearranged TRB by multiplex touch-down PCR. TCRdb re-called the multiplex PCR reads with MiXCR, one entry per CDR3 protein. The profile shows about 1,000 distinct CDR3 sequences, around 30% of them singletons. The template was genomic DNA from peripheral blood, not RNA. Sequencing used blood. All receptors derive from a human donor with a solid tumor.

This clonotype rates as large. The V gene is TRBV11-2, the J gene TRBJ2-5; TRBD2 matches at 14 bases. Germline V gives CDR1 SGHAT, CDR2 FQNNGV. The junction had 4 bases not matched to a gene; V was cut back by 5 bases and J by 5 bases. The CDR3 is 15 amino acids. The CDR3 bases are TGTGCCAGCAGCCCCGGGACTAGCGGGAGTGAGACCCAGTACTTC. It is translated as CASSPGTSGSETQYF.

This clonotype was counted only a few times. The chain is built from TRBV9 and TRBJ1-4; the D gene is possibly TRBD1 (6 bases). The CDR3 is 16 residues long. Germline assignment: CDR1 SGDLS and CDR2 YYNGEE. Trimming removed 0 bases from V and 2 bases from J, with 11 bases in between. The CDR3 DNA sequence: TGTGCCAGCAGCGTAGAGGGGGATGTGACTAATGAAAAACTGTTTTTT. Protein product: CASSVEGDVTNEKLFF.

The chain links TRBV20-1 to TRBJ2-7, with D possibly matching TRBD2 (7 bases). Germline V gene data show CDR1 as DFQATT and CDR2 as SNEGSKA (reference sequence). V lost 0 bases, J lost 3 bases, and 12 bases lay in between. The CDR3 sequence is 14 residues long. The CDR3 loop is CSARDPGGIYEQYF. In DNA form, the CDR3 reads TGCAGTGCTAGAGATCCGGGGGGCATCTACGAGCAGTACTTC.

By sample share, this clonotype is medium-sized. The chain's CDR3 is CASGLTTETQYF. In DNA form, the CDR3 reads TGTGCTAGTGGTTTGACCACAGAGACCCAGTACTTC. The V call is TRBV12-5, the J call TRBJ2-5; no clear D. Trimming removed 2 bases at V and 4 bases at J, with 5 bases between. Germline V gene sequence: CDR1 LGHNT, CDR2 FRNRAP. CDR3 size: 12 residues.

By share, this clonotype ranks as large (0.1 to 1%). This chain joins TRBV6-5 and TRBJ2-7; tentative D call: TRBD1 (6 bases). This CDR3 is 13 amino acids long. The germline V and J ends were trimmed by 8 bases and 0 bases, with 11 bases remaining between them. Germline V CDR1 and CDR2: MNHEY, SVGAGI. The CDR3 sequence is CASRDTTSYEQYF. The CDR3 DNA is TGTGCCAGCCGGGACACAACCTCCTACGAGCAGTACTTC.

By sample fraction, this clonotype is large. The chain employs TRBV19 and TRBJ2-3, with D possibly matching TRBD1 (5 bases). From germline, CDR1 is LNHDA and CDR2 SQIVND (reference sequence). The CDR3 totals 14 residues. The germline V and J ends were trimmed by 3 bases and 3 bases, with 10 bases remaining between them. This CDR3 is CASSMARVTDTQYF. The CDR3 DNA reads as TGTGCCAGTAGTATGGCCAGGGTGACAGATACGCAGTATTTT.

This clonotype was picked up a small number of times. V gene TRBV7-2 combines with J gene TRBJ2-7; the match to TRBD2 covers 7 bases. V gave up 5 bases and J gave up 2 bases; unmatched junction bases: 9. This CDR3 contains 15 residues. Germline V gene data show CDR1 as SGHTA and CDR2 as FQGNSA. The CDR3 DNA sequence: TGTGCCAGCAGCCCCCAGTCGGGGGGTGCCTACGAGCAGTACTTC. Translation: CASSPQSGGAYEQYF.

CDR3 nucleotides: TGTGCCAGCAGCGTAGGATTGGTGGGGGGGTTGTATGAGACCCAGTACTTC. Amino acids: CASSVGLVGGLYETQYF. The rearrangement uses TRBV9 and TRBJ2-5; 7 bases agree with TRBD2. This CDR3 comprises 17 residues. V shed 0 bases, J shed 5 bases, and the junction held 13 bases outside the gene matches. The germline V gene encodes CDR1 SGDLS and CDR2 YYNGEE.

Sample share makes this clonotype large. The rearrangement joins TRBV6-6 to TRBJ1-3; the D is unclear. CDR3 length: 12 amino acids. V lost 8 bases, J lost 4 bases, and 9 bases lay in between. CDR1 is MNHNY, CDR2 SVGAGI, per germline (reference sequence). The CDR3 sequence is CASALAGNTIYF. In DNA form, the CDR3 reads TGTGCCAGCGCACTTGCGGGAAACACCATATATTTT.

By its share, this clonotype is medium-sized (0.01 to 0.1%). The rearrangement links TRBV20-1 to TRBJ2-2; no clear D gene. The CDR3 covers 16 residues. Germline CDR1 is DFQATT and CDR2 is SNEGSKA (reference sequence). Trimming stripped 0 bases from V and 3 bases from J, with 14 bases between. The CDR3 DNA reads as TGCAGTGCTAGAGATGATCGGAACGGAGACACCGGGGAGCTGTTTTTT. Its protein product is CSARDDRNGDTGELFF.

In this sample, this clonotype is large. The genes are TRBV29-1 and TRBJ2-5; TRBD2 is a possible D gene (5 bases). Trimming stripped 6 bases from V and 2 bases from J, with 13 bases between. The germline CDR1 and CDR2 sequences are SQVTM and ANQGSEA. The CDR3 extends over 13 amino acids. Here the CDR3 reads CSVGLPNQETQYF. DNA for the CDR3: TGCAGCGTCGGACTCCCTAATCAAGAGACCCAGTACTTC.

The chain links TRBV10-3 to TRBJ2-2, with TRBD2 matching over 12 bases. The CDR3 covers 16 residues. The junction had 8 bases not matched to a gene; V was cut back by 8 bases and J by 4 bases. The V gene's germline CDR1 is ENHRY and CDR2 SYGVKD. CDR3 DNA: TGTGCCATCGGGCTAGCGGGAGGGATCGGCACCGGGGAGCTGTTTTTT. Its protein product is CAIGLAGGIGTGELFF.

This clonotype is labeled medium-sized. The DNA for the CDR3 is TGCAGTGCCCGGGACAAGTACAATGAGCAGTTCTTC. Translating it yields CSARDKYNEQFF. V and J are TRBV20-1 and TRBJ2-1, with D possibly TRBD1 on 6 matching bases. The germline V and J ends were trimmed by 6 bases and 4 bases, with 10 bases remaining between them. CDR3 length: 12 residues. Germline CDR1 is DFQATT and CDR2 is SNEGSKA (reference sequence).

Concerning this clonotype: At one boundary the junction diverges from the germline segment, which might be a read error. V is TRBV6-1 and J is TRBJ2-3; the D gene is possibly TRBD2 (7 bases). The germline gives CDR1 MNHNS, CDR2 SASEGT. The CDR3 runs to 15 residues. CDR3: CASSGRRGGGDTHYF. CDR3 nucleotides: TGTGCCAGCAGTGGAAGAAGGGGGGGTGGAGATACGCATTATTTT.